Below, one TCR beta chain is given with its context. No antigen is known for it. No base qualities exist here, and no much larger clone lies one base off it. This specimen belongs to a study of tumor-infiltrating lymphocytes in primary liver carcinoma (dated by TCRdb to about 2017). About the full investigation: The five patients, three men and two women aged 30 to 69 years, had hepatocellular carcinoma (four) or combined HCC and intrahepatic cholangiocarcinoma (one). Tumors of the five patients were stage T1-T3 N0M0 with maximum diameters of roughly 4.2 to 11 cm. Each sample produced about 3.5 to 8 million productive TCRbeta reads, and read depth showed no significant difference between tissue types. For each liver tumor, the study sampled five regions along with adjacent normal tissue and blood, and applied TCRbeta repertoire sequencing, expression microarrays and whole-exome sequencing. A total of approximately 35 specimens from 5 patients underwent TCRbeta repertoire sequencing, comprising around 25 tumor regions, 5 adjacent noncancerous liver tissues and 5 peripheral blood samples. To link TCRbeta repertoire diversity with the local molecular phenotype, the roughly 25 tumor region samples were profiled using Agilent mRNA microarrays. High reproducibility was observed for the technical replicate repertoires, with mean shared-clone rates roughly 0.92 and correlation coefficients above 0.98.

A constant-region primer and ProtoScript II reverse transcriptase were used to reverse-transcribe TCRbeta-specific cDNA from about 530 ng total RNA. The TCRbeta libraries were prepared through three rounds of nested multiplex PCR following a slightly modified ARM-PCR procedure. Sample barcodes and Illumina adapters were attached in a final 25-cycle PCR using Deep VentR polymerase. Amplicons of 200-500 bp were gel-purified with a QIAquick gel extraction kit before sequencing. An Illumina HiSeq 2500 was used to sequence the TCRbeta amplicons, generating 250-bp paired-end reads. In the paper's pipeline: To recover full CDR3 sequences, reads were quality-trimmed using Trimmomatic v0.33 and paired reads were then merged using FLASH v1.2.11. V, D and J germline segments were assigned to the rearranged TCRbeta sequences using MiGEC v1.2.1b. Clonotype statistics, along with Shannon-Wiener diversity indices, were calculated using VDJtools v1.0.0. To cut down on sampling bias, every analysis after diversity analysis relied on just the 250 most abundant clonotypes from each sample. TCRdb reprocessing: public reads trimmed at Q25 with fastp, clones called with MiXCR, in-frame beta chains kept. CDR3 protein duplicates are merged, each entry listing the most common genes and DNA. V and J calls and clone size were set by TCRdb, not the authors. The sample profile shows over 35,000 distinct CDR3 sequences; less than 85% of them were found once. The ten largest make up approximately 15% of the sample.

Total RNA and DNA were co-extracted from about 19-30 mg of bulk tissue with the AllPrep DNA/RNA mini kit, without cell sorting. Between November 2015 and March 2016, about five patients in China with histopathologically diagnosed primary liver carcinoma had their tumors surgically resected. Patients had chronic HBV infection and were treatment-naive at sampling. Five spatially separated regions were sampled per tumor: superior, inferior, left-lateral and right-lateral poles, plus the tumor centre. Histology showed that every tumor sample contained more than 85% viable tumor cells. Fresh tumor and adjacent tissue pieces were bisected, with one half stored in RNAlater at -80 degrees C and the other half sent for histology. Results the study describes overall, beyond this receptor: The top 250 clones made up a significantly larger repertoire fraction in tumors than in blood (p = 0.039). Consistent with antigen-driven expansion, pairs of tumor regions showed higher repertoire overlap (mean around 36%) than either tumor-adjacent pairs (roughly 17%) or tumor-blood pairs (roughly 14%). Only about 8-24% of top clones were present in all five regions of a tumor, suggesting spatial heterogeneity of tumor-infiltrating T cells. Only the TCR beta chain was sequenced, so true repertoire diversity is likely underestimated because unpaired alpha chains were not captured. With just 4 or 5 patients in the study, the authors point out that the findings should be validated in a larger study. Bulk unsorted samples precluded comparing CD4+ and CD8+ T cell repertoires.

The TCR was taken from a man aged 40-49 years with primary liver carcinoma and hepatitis B virus infection. The sequencing sample was made of liver tumor tissue from sampling region 4. Sample cell subset or site, as interpreted from the label and publication: tumor region T4, right-lateral pole.

The CDR3 reads as follows: CASSREGAGGEQYF. The DNA is as follows: TGTGCCAGCAGCCGAGAGGGGGCTGGGGGTGAGCAGTACTTC. The chain uses TRBV7-2 and TRBJ2-7; 7 junctional bases match TRBD1. The CDR3, from cysteine to phenylalanine, totals 14 residues. The retained sequence is limited to the CDR3, 42 bases, with the frame set at the first base. From V the trimming removes 5 bases and from J it removes 7 bases, while the gene matches leave 11 bases of the junction unaccounted for. CDR1 SGHTA and CDR2 FQGNSA were looked up in the germline V gene.